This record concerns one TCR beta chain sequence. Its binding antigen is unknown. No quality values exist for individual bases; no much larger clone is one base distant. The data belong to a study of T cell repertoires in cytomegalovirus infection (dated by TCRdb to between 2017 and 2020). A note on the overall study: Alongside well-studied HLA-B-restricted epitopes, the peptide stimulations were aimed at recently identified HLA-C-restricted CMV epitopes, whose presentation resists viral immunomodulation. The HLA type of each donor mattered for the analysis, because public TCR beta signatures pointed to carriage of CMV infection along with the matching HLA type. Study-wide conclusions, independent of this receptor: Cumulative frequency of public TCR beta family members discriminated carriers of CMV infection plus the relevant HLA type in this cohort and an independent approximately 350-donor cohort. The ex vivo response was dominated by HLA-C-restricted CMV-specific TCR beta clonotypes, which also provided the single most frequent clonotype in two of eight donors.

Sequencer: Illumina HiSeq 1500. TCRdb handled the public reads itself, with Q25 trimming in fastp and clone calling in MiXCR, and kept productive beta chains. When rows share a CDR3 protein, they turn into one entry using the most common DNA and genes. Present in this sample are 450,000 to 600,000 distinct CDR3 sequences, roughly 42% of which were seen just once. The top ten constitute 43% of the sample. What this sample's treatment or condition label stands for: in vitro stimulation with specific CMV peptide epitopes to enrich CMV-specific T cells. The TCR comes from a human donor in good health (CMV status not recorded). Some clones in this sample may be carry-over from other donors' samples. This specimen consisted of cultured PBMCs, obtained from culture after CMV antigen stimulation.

The sequence in DNA is TGCGCCAGCAGCTACTACTCTATCGGGACCAAAAACACCGGGGAGCTGTTTTTT. It specifies CASSYYSIGTKNTGELFF. The chain joins TRBV5-1 to TRBJ2-2; the D region is possibly TRBD1 or TRBD2, each matching across 5 bases. Per the germline V gene, SGHRS is the CDR1 and YFSETQ is the CDR2. The CDR3 has 18 amino acids, counting the end cysteine and phenylalanine. Only the CDR3 region is kept as DNA, spanning 54 bases read in frame from base 1. The junction shows trimming of 3 bases on V and 2 bases on J, plus 20 bases between the germline ends.